The 14 T cell receptor beta chains below come from one sample, sequenced in a study of beta chain features in type 1 diabetes. TCRB transcripts that were expressed got sequenced, as all of the isolated RNA had been reverse transcribed. The protocol was immunoSEQ multiplex PCR, while the TCRdb copy is restricted to in-frame clones and leaves out a portion. The sample includes around 240,000 clones, around 65% of them seen just once. The sequenced sample consisted of naive CD4+ T cells from blood. Source of these receptors: a man aged 25 to 40 in good health.

V gene TRBV7-2 combines with J gene TRBJ2-7, with D uncertain. Germline CDR1 and CDR2: SGHTA and FQGNSA. This CDR3 has 15 amino acids. The V gene lost 1 base and the J gene lost 0 bases, with 10 bases spanning the gap. The CDR3 protein is CASSLDGTVSYEQYF. Here the CDR3 DNA reads TGTGCCAGCAGCTTAGATGGTACCGTCTCCTACGAGCAGTACTTC.

V usage is TRBV29-1 and J usage is TRBJ2-1, with D possibly called TRBD1 or TRBD2 (5 bases each). Trimming took off 7 bases at V and 5 bases at J, with 15 bases between the two ends. Germline-derived CDR1 and CDR2 are SQVTM and ANQGSEA. The CDR3 covers 13 residues. The CDR3 DNA sequence: TGCAGCGCCGAGGGGCCCTTAAACAATGAGCAGTTCTTC. Protein product: CSAEGPLNNEQFF.

This CDR3 reads CASQTGVSETQYF. The CDR3 nucleotides are TGTGCCAGTCAGACAGGGGTATCCGAGACCCAGTACTTC. V and J are TRBV27 and TRBJ2-5; 8 nucleotides agree with TRBD1. V was pared by 9 bases and J by 5 bases, with 8 bases of the junction left unmatched. Germline CDR1 reads MNHEY; CDR2 reads SMNVEV (reference sequence). This CDR3 spans 13 amino acids.

V and J are TRBV18 and TRBJ2-7; no reliable D call. The CDR3 has 12 residues. The ends were cut back, 3 bases at V and 5 bases at J, with 8 bases in the middle. Germline assignment: CDR1 KGHSH and CDR2 LQKENI. CDR3 sequence (DNA): TGTGCCAGCTCACCGGCCCAAAACGAGCAGTACTTC. Translation gives CASSPAQNEQYF.

The chain couples TRBV29-1 to TRBJ2-5; D may correspond to TRBD1 or TRBD2 (7 bases each). Germline lookup yields CDR1 SQVTM and CDR2 ANQGSEA. Trimming stripped 1 base from V and 5 bases from J, with 17 bases between. The CDR3 spans 15 residues. The CDR3 DNA reads TGCAGCGTTGAAGTCCAAGCAGGGGGAGGGGAGACCCAGTACTTC. It yields the protein CSVEVQAGGGETQYF.

V gene TRBV7-2 combines with J gene TRBJ2-2, with 8 bases identical to TRBD1. Germline assignment: CDR1 SGHTA and CDR2 FQGNSA. V was clipped by 1 base and J by 2 bases; unmatched bases: 3. This CDR3 has 16 residues. The CDR3 coding sequence is TGTGCCAGCAGCTTAGGGCCAGGGGGCAACACCGGGGAGCTGTTTTTT. This translates into CASSLGPGGNTGELFF.

This clone has only a few counts. The chain has TRBV29-1 and TRBJ2-3; D is unresolved. V was shortened by 2 bases and J by 1 base, with 10 bases between the two germline ends. Germline V gene sequence: CDR1 SQVTM, CDR2 ANQGSEA. The CDR3 consists of 14 residues. The CDR3 sequence is CSVETAGGTDTQYF. The CDR3 DNA sequence: TGCAGCGTTGAAACGGCAGGCGGCACAGATACGCAGTATTTT.

The chain employs TRBV6-5 and TRBJ2-4, with a weak D call TRBD2 (5 bases). The CDR3 has 13 residues. Trimming pared 6 bases from V and 6 bases from J, leaving 12 bases between. CDR1 and CDR2 from the germline V gene are MNHEY and SVGAGI. This CDR3 reads CASSARGVNIQYF. DNA for the CDR3: TGTGCCAGCAGCGCCCGGGGAGTAAACATTCAGTACTTC.

V is TRBV29-1 and J is TRBJ1-2; D uncertain. Trimming stripped 4 bases from V and 5 bases from J, with 23 bases between. Germline lookup yields CDR1 SQVTM and CDR2 ANQGSEA. This CDR3 comprises 16 residues. In DNA, the CDR3 is TGCAGCGTTGCCTCGGGTTCGGGCGCCTCTTCATATGGCTACACCTTC. Its protein is CSVASGSGASSYGYTF.

CDR3 amino acids: CAISEVGQGAGGYTF. The CDR3 DNA reads TGTGCCATCAGTGAAGTGGGACAGGGGGCAGGTGGCTACACCTTC. This chain uses TRBV10-3 with TRBJ1-2; 12 positions agree with TRBD1. After removal of 3 bases from V and 7 bases from J, the junction contained 6 bases not matched to a gene. Germline CDR1 reads ENHRY; CDR2 reads SYGVKD. This CDR3 has 15 residues.

This sequence joins TRBV2 and TRBJ1-6, with 8 bases identical to TRBD1. The J segment lost 7 bases and the V segment lost 8 bases, leaving 13 bases of the junction unmatched. Germline CDR1 is SNHLY and CDR2 is FYNNEI. The CDR3 consists of 16 residues. The CDR3 protein is CASLINWGQVNSPLHF. The CDR3 nucleotides are TGTGCCAGCCTAATCAACTGGGGACAGGTGAATTCACCCCTCCACTTT.

The chain couples TRBV27 to TRBJ2-1, with TRBD2 as a possible D gene (5 bases). V was cut by 7 bases and J by 0 bases, with 16 bases left in between. The CDR3 covers 16 residues. Per germline, CDR1 MNHEY and CDR2 SMNVEV (reference sequence). The CDR3 here is CASTSKRRSSYNEQFF. The CDR3, as DNA: TGTGCCAGCACATCGAAGCGGAGAAGCTCCTACAATGAGCAGTTCTTC.

This clone appeared a few times. The gene calls are TRBV29-1 and TRBJ1-2; unclear D gene. The CDR3 length is 11 residues. V was trimmed by 5 bases and J by 8 bases, leaving 12 bases between them. Per the germline V gene, CDR1 is SQVTM and CDR2 is ANQGSEA. CDR3 in amino acids: CSVTDRTGYTF. The CDR3 DNA is TGCAGCGTTACCGACCGTACAGGCTACACCTTC.

The chain uses TRBV9 and TRBJ2-1; no firm D call. The CDR3 is made up of 16 amino acids. CDR1 SGDLS and CDR2 YYNGEE come from the germline V gene. Deletions cut 4 bases from V and 0 bases from J, with 14 bases between. CDR3 in amino acids: CASSRRGGDSYNEQFF. In nucleotides, the CDR3 is TGTGCCAGCAGCCGCAGAGGCGGAGACTCCTACAATGAGCAGTTCTTC.